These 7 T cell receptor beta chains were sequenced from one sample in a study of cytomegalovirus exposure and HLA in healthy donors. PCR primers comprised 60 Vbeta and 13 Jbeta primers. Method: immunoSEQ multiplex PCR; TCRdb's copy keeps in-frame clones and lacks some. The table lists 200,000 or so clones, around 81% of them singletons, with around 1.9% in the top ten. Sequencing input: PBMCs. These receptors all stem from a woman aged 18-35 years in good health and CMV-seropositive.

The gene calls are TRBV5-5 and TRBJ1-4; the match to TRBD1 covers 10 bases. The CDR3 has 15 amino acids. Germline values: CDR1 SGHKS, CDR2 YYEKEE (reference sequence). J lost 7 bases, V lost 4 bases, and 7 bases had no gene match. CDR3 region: CASSPRQGATEKLFF. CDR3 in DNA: TGTGCCAGCAGCCCGCGACAGGGGGCGACTGAAAAACTGTTTTTT. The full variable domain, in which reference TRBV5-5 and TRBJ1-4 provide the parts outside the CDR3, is DAGVTQSPTHLIKTRGQQVTLRCSPISGHKSVSWYQQVLGQGPQFIFQYYEKEERGRGNFPDRFSARQFPNYSSELNVNALLLGDSALYLCASSPRQGATEKLFFGSGTQLSVL.

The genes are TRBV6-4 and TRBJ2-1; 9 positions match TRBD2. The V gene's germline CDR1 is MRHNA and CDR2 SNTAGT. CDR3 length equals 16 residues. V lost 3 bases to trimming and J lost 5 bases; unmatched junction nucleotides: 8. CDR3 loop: CASSENGGGGDNEQFF. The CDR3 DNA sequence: TGTGCCAGCAGTGAAAACGGCGGGGGGGGTGACAATGAGCAGTTCTTC.

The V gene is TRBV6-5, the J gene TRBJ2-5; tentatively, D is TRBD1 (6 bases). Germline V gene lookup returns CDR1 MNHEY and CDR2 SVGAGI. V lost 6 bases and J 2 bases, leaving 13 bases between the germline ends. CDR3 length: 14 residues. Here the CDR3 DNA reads TGTGCCAGCAGAAAGTGGGGGCCACAAGAGACCCAGTACTTC. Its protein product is CASRKWGPQETQYF.

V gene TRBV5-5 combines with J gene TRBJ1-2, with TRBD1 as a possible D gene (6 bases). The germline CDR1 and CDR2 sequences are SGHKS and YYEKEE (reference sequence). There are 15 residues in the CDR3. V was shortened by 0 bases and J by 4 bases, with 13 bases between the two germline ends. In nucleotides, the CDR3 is TGTGCCAGCAGCTTGGAGGGACAACAAATCTATGGCTACACCTTC. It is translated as CASSLEGQQIYGYTF.

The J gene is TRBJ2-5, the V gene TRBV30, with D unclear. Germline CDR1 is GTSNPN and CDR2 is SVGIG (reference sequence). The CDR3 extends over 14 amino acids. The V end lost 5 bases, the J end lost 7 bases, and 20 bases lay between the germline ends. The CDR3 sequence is CAWSPLASVGTQYF. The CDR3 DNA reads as TGTGCCTGGTCCCCCTTGGCGAGCGTTGGGACCCAGTACTTC. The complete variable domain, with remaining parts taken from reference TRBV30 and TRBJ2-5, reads SQTIHQWPATLVQPVGSPLSLECTVEGTSNPNLYWYRQAAGRGLQLLFYSVGIGQISSEVPQNLSASRPQDRQFILSSKKLLLSDSGFYLCAWSPLASVGTQYFGPGTRLLVL.

The CDR3 nucleotides read TGTGCCAGCAGCTCTTTACGGGGTGAAGCTTTCTTT. Translating gives CASSSLRGEAFF. The chain links TRBV5-4 to TRBJ1-1; unclear D gene. V lost 3 bases and J 7 bases, leaving 10 bases between the germline ends. The CDR3 sequence is 12 residues long. Per germline, CDR1 SGHNT and CDR2 YYREEE (reference sequence).

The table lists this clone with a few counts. The CDR3 region has the DNA TGTGCCAGCAGTGACTCTGGGGGGGGATACAATGAGCAGTTCTTC. This translates into CASSDSGGGYNEQFF. V is TRBV6-4 and J is TRBJ2-1; 7 positions agree with TRBD2. The CDR3 runs to 15 residues. J gave up 4 bases and V 0 bases, and 3 bases lay outside the gene matches. Germline-derived CDR1 and CDR2 are MRHNA and SNTAGT.